This record looks at one T cell receptor (beta chain) sequence and its context. Its antigen is not known. This sample stems from a study of OX40 agonist ivuxolimab in advanced cancers. Study results and caveats: Among the lowest peripheral clonal expansion occurred in 0.1-3.0 mg/kg partial responders. Dosing at 0.1 to 3.0 mg/kg was accompanied by clonal expansion of CD4+ and CD8+ blood T cells by week 6.

Measured with immunoSEQ multiplex PCR; TCRdb has only the in-frame clones, and not every one. The profile shows roughly 90,000 clones, approximately 94% of them singletons. The CDR3 runs 15 residues. V lost 6 bases, J lost 1 base, and 10 bases stayed unmatched. From germline, CDR1 is SQVTM and CDR2 ANQGSEA. The chain joins TRBV29-1 to TRBJ1-2; 8 bases are a match to TRBD1. This material consisted of CD4+ or CD8+ T cells sorted from blood, taken in a trial of the OX40 agonist ivuxolimab. The sequence was collected from an adult with an advanced solid tumor such as melanoma, head and neck, liver or kidney cancer. The CDR3 loop is CSVADRGTINYGYTF. The CDR3 DNA is TGCAGCGTGGCTGACAGGGGTACTATTAACTATGGCTACACCTTC.